The 18 T cell receptor beta chains in this list originate from one sample, sequenced in a study of blood T cells in healthy people across ages. For the second PCR, which ran for roughly 6 to 11 cycles, a sample-barcoded 5' primer and a J-beta primer mix were used. TCRdb reprocessed the 5' RACE reads with MiXCR, giving one entry per CDR3 protein. The profile shows 1.5 million or so distinct CDR3 sequences, approximately 42% of them singletons. Specimen: blood. The origin of the receptors is a young woman in good health.

V usage is TRBV5-1 and J usage is TRBJ2-1; 9 nucleotides agree with TRBD1. With V trimmed by 6 bases and J by 7 bases, 8 bases remained unmatched. The CDR3 spans 14 residues. Germline CDR1 reads SGHRS; CDR2 reads YFSETQ. CDR3 coding DNA: TGCGCCAGCACCGACGGGACAGGGATAAATGAGCAGTTCTTC. Protein product: CASTDGTGINEQFF.

CDR3 DNA: TGCAGTGCTAGAGCCCGGGACAACTCTAACTATGGCTACACCTTC. It yields the protein CSARARDNSNYGYTF. This sequence joins TRBV20-1 and TRBJ1-2, with TRBD1 as a possible D gene (6 bases). Per the germline V gene, CDR1 is DFQATT and CDR2 is SNEGSKA (reference sequence). The CDR3 spans 15 residues. The V end lost 1 base, the J end lost 0 bases, and 12 bases lay between the germline ends.

This clonotype was observed at least ten times. V is TRBV14 and J is TRBJ2-5, with 7 bases identical to TRBD1. Trimming cost V 4 bases and J 4 bases; bases outside gene matches: 3. The CDR3 totals 13 residues. The V gene's germline CDR1 is SGHDN and CDR2 FVKESK. CDR3 sequence: CASSRNRGETQYF. DNA for the CDR3: TGTGCCAGCAGCCGAAACAGGGGAGAGACCCAGTACTTC. The full variable domain, its missing parts supplied by reference TRBV14 and TRBJ2-5, is EAGVTQFPSHSVIEKGQTVTLRCDPISGHDNLYWYRRVMGKEIKFLLHFVKESKQDESGMPNNRFLAERTGGTYSTLKVQPAELEDSGVYFCASSRNRGETQYFGPGTRLLVL.

The rearrangement joins TRBV9 to TRBJ2-3; D uncertain. Germline V gene lookup returns CDR1 SGDLS and CDR2 YYNGEE. Trimming took off 7 bases at V and 5 bases at J, with 14 bases between the two ends. The CDR3 runs to 13 residues. In DNA form, the CDR3 reads TGTGCCAGCGGGCGACCTCCGGAAGATACGCAGTATTTT. Translating gives CASGRPPEDTQYF.

In this sample, this clonotype turned up a few times. The chain recombines TRBV5-1 with TRBJ2-1; 9 bases line up with TRBD2. The CDR3 length is 16 residues. In germline, CDR1 is SGHRS, CDR2 YFSETQ. V gave up 0 bases and J gave up 8 bases; unmatched junction bases: 9. Written as DNA, the CDR3 is TGCGCCAGCAGCTTGGATGGCGGGGGGGCTAGCGATGAGCAGTTCTTC. Translation gives CASSLDGGGASDEQFF.

V is TRBV18 and J is TRBJ1-2, with unresolved D. The V end was cut by 3 bases, the J end by 6 bases, with 14 bases between. The V gene's germline CDR1 is KGHSH and CDR2 LQKENI. This CDR3 has 14 residues. CDR3 loop: CASSPEQRVNGYTF. The CDR3 bases are TGTGCCAGCTCACCGGAGCAGCGAGTGAATGGCTACACCTTC.

This clonotype was counted only a few times. CDR3 region: CASTIKGGNTDTQYF. The CDR3 DNA sequence: TGTGCCAGCACTATAAAGGGGGGAAACACAGATACGCAGTATTTT. The chain carries TRBV7-2 and TRBJ2-3; D possibly matches TRBD1 or TRBD2 (6 bases each). This CDR3 spans 15 amino acids. Germline V gives CDR1 SGHTA, CDR2 FQGNSA. Trimming removed 7 bases at V and 2 bases at J, with 16 bases between. The full variable domain, completed using reference TRBV7-2 and TRBJ2-3, is GAGVSQSPSNKVTEKGKDVELRCDPISGHTALYWYRQSLGQGLEFLIYFQGNSAPDKSGLPSDRFSAERTGGSVSTLTIQRTQQEDSAVYLCASTIKGGNTDTQYFGPGTRLTVL.

This clonotype has at least ten counts. The DNA of the CDR3 is TGTGCCAGCAGCCGACTAGCGGACAATGAGCAGTTCTTC. Translated: CASSRLADNEQFF. V is TRBV7-2 and J is TRBJ2-1, with 9 bases matching TRBD2. The length of the CDR3 is 13 residues. CDR1 and CDR2 from the germline V gene are SGHTA and FQGNSA. V lost 5 bases and J lost 5; bases outside the gene matches: 1.

The chain has TRBV4-1 and TRBJ2-3; TRBD2 might be the D (7 bases). Looked up from germline, CDR1 is MGHRA and CDR2 is YSYEKL. The CDR3 has 17 residues. V shed 4 bases and J shed 6 bases, with 23 bases lying between them. The CDR3, as DNA: TGCGCCAGCAGCCGGACCCCTGAGGGGGGGGCCGTGGATACGCAGTATTTT. Translating gives CASSRTPEGGAVDTQYF.

This clonotype was seen only a few times. The chain couples TRBV30 to TRBJ1-5; D unresolved. Per the germline V gene, CDR1 is GTSNPN and CDR2 is SVGIG (reference sequence). V lost 2 bases to trimming and J lost 6 bases, with 11 bases between them. The CDR3 sequence is 13 residues long. CDR3 bases: TGTGCCTGGAGTAAGGGTGTCACTCAGCCCCAGCATTTT. This codes for CAWSKGVTQPQHF.

V gene TRBV3-1 combines with J gene TRBJ1-1; D possibly corresponds to TRBD1 (5 bases). V was cut by 1 base and J by 5 bases, with 17 bases left in between. This CDR3 is built from 16 residues. CDR1 is LGHDT, CDR2 YNNKEL, per germline (reference sequence). CDR3 sequence reads: CASSQGEVGTRTEAFF. The DNA of the CDR3 is TGTGCCAGCAGCCAAGGGGAGGTAGGGACGCGGACTGAAGCTTTCTTT.

The CDR3 sequence: CASRDLAFSTDTQYF. The CDR3 DNA sequence: TGTGCCAGCAGGGATCTAGCTTTCTCCACAGATACGCAGTATTTT. J is TRBJ2-3 and V is TRBV6-2 or TRBV6-3, with D maybe TRBD2 (5 bases). The CDR3 has 15 amino acids. Trimming pared 6 bases from V and 2 bases from J, leaving 15 bases between. Germline CDR1 MNHEY, CDR2 SVGEGT.

The rearrangement joins TRBV2 to TRBJ2-1; 9 positions match TRBD2. Germline values: CDR1 SNHLY, CDR2 FYNNEI. V lost 2 bases to trimming and J lost 5 bases; unmatched junction nucleotides: 4. The CDR3 is 15 amino acids. The CDR3, as DNA: TGTGCCAGCAGTGAATCTAGCGGGACAGACAATGAGCAGTTCTTC. This codes for CASSESSGTDNEQFF.

V usage is TRBV24-1 and J usage is TRBJ2-1; maybe TRBD1 (6 bases). This CDR3 spans 16 amino acids. Germline V gene sequence: CDR1 KGHDR, CDR2 SFDVKD. V shed 2 bases and J shed 0 bases, with 10 bases lying between them. In nucleotides, the CDR3 is TGTGCCACCAGTGATTCACAGGACAGCTCCTACAATGAGCAGTTCTTC. This sequence encodes CATSDSQDSSYNEQFF.

The sample holds a few counts of this clonotype. The chain carries TRBV7-2 and TRBJ1-1, with 10 bases fitting TRBD1. Germline V gene sequence: CDR1 SGHTA, CDR2 FQGNSA. CDR3 length: 16 residues. V dropped 0 bases and J dropped 0; count of bases not matched to a gene: 1. CDR3 nucleotide sequence: TGTGCCAGCAGCTTAGCCGGGACAGGGGTGAACACTGAAGCTTTCTTT. This translates into CASSLAGTGVNTEAFF.

This clonotype was counted only a few times. The chain couples TRBV12-3 or TRBV12-4 to TRBJ1-2; no reliable D call. The ends were cut back, 8 bases at V and 8 bases at J, with 15 bases in the middle. The CDR3 contains 12 residues. DNA of the CDR3: TGTGCCAGCCAGACGGAAAGAGGCGGCTACACCTTC. It specifies CASQTERGGYTF.

The chain uses TRBV6-2 or TRBV6-3 and TRBJ2-5; 7 nucleotides align to TRBD2. After removal of 7 bases from V and 13 bases from J, the junction contained 12 bases not matched to a gene. The CDR3 has 12 residues. Germline V CDR1 and CDR2: MNHEY, SVGEGT. CDR3 protein: CASTEAGLPGYF. In DNA, the CDR3 is TGTGCCAGCACCGAAGCGGGACTCCCAGGGTACTTC.

This chain uses TRBV7-9 with TRBJ2-1; no definite D call. V was clipped by 5 bases and J by 9 bases, with 23 bases between them. This CDR3 comprises 16 residues. The germline gives CDR1 SEHNR, CDR2 FQNEAQ (reference sequence). The CDR3 protein is CASSDLPTGAWGEQFF. In nucleotides, the CDR3 is TGTGCCAGCAGCGATCTACCAACGGGCGCGTGGGGTGAGCAGTTCTTC.